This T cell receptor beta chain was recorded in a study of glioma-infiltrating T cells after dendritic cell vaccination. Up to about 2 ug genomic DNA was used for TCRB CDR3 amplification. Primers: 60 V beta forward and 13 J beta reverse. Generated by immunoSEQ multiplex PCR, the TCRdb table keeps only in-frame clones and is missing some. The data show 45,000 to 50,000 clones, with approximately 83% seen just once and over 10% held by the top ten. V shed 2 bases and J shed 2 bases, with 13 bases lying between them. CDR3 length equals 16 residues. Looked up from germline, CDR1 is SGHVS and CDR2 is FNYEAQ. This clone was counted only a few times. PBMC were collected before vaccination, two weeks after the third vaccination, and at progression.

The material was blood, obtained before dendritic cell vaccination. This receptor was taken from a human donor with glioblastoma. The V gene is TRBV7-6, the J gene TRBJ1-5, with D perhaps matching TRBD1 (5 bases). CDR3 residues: CASSLTAGRRNQPQHF. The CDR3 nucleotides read TGTGCCAGCAGCTTAACGGCAGGGCGACGCAATCAGCCCCAGCATTTT.